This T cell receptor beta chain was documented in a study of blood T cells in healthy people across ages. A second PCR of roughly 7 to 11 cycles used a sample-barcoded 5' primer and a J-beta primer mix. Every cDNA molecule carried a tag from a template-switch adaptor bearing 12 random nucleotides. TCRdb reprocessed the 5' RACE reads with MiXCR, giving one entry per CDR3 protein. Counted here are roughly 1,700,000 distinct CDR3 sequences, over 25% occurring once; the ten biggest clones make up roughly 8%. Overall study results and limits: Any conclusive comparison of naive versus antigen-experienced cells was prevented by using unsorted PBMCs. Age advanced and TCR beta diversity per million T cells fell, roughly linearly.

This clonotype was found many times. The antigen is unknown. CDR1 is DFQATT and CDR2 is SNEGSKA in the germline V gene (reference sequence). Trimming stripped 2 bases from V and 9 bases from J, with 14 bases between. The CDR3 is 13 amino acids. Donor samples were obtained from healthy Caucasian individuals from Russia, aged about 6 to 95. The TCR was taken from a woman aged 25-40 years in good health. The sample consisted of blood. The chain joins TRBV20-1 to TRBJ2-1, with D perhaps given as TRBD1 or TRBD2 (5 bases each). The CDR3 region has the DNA TGCAGTGCTAGATTCTTGCCGAGGGGTGAGCAGTTCTTC. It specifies CSARFLPRGEQFF.